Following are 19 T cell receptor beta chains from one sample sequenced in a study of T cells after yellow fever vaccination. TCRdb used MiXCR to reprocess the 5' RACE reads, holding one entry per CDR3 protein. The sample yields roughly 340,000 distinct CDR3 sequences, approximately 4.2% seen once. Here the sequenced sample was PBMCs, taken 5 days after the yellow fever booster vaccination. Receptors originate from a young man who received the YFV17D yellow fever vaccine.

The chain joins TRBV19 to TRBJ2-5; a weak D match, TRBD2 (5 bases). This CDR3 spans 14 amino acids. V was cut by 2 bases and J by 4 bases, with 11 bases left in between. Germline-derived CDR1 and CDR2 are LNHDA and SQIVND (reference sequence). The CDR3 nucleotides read TGTGCCAGTAGTATAACTAGAAGGTCAGAGACCCAGTACTTC. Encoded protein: CASSITRRSETQYF.

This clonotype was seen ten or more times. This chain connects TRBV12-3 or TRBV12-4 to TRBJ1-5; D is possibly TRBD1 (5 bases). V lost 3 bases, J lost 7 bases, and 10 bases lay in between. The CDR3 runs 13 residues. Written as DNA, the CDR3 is TGTGCCAGCAGTTTGTGGGGCGGACAGCCCCAGCATTTT. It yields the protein CASSLWGGQPQHF.

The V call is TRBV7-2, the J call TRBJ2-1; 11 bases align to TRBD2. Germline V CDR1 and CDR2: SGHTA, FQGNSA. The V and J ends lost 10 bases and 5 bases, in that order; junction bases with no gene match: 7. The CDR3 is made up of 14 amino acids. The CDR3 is CATSGTSGNNEQFF. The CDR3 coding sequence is TGTGCCACATCCGGGACTAGCGGAAACAATGAGCAGTTCTTC.

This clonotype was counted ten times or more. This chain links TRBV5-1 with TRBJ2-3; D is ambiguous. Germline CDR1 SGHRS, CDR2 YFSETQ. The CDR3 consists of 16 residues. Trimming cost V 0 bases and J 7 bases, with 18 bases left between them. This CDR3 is CASSLDWTPPRNTQYF. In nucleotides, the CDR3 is TGCGCCAGCAGCTTGGATTGGACGCCCCCCAGGAATACGCAGTATTTT.

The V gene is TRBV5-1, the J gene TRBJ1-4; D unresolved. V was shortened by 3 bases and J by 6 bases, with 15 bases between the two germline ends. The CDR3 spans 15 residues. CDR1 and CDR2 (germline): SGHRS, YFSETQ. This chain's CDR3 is CASSSDGSLDEKLFF. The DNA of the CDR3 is TGCGCCAGCAGCTCGGATGGGTCGCTGGATGAAAAACTGTTTTTT. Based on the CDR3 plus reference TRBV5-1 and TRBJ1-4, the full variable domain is KAGVTQTPRYLIKTRGQQVTLSCSPISGHRSVSWYQQTPGQGLQFLFEYFSETQRNKGNFPGRFSGRQFSNSRSEMNVSTLELGDSALYLCASSSDGSLDEKLFFGSGTQLSVL.

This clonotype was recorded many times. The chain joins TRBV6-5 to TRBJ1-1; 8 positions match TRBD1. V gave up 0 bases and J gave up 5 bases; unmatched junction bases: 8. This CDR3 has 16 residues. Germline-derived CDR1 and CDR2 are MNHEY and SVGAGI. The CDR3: CASSYSAGGQGTEAFF. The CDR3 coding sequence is TGTGCCAGCAGTTACTCGGCAGGGGGCCAGGGAACTGAAGCTTTCTTT.

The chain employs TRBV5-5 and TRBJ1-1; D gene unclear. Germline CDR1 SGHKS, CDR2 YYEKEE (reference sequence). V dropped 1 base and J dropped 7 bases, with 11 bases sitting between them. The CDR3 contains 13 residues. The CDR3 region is CASSLSWVGEAFF. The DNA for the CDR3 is TGTGCCAGCAGCTTGAGCTGGGTTGGTGAAGCTTTCTTT. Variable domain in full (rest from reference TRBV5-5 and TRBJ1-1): DAGVTQSPTHLIKTRGQQVTLRCSPISGHKSVSWYQQVLGQGPQFIFQYYEKEERGRGNFPDRFSARQFPNYSSELNVNALLLGDSALYLCASSLSWVGEAFFGQGTRLTVV.

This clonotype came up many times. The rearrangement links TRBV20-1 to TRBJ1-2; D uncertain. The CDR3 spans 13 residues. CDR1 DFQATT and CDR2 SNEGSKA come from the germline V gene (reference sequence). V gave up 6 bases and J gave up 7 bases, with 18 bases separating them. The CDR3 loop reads CSASKSGYGGYTF. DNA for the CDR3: TGCAGTGCCTCAAAGTCGGGATATGGTGGCTACACCTTC.

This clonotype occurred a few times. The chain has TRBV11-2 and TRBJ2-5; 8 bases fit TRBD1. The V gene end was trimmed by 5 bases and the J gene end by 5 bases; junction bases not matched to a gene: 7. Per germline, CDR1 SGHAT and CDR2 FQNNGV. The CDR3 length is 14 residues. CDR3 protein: CASSVTGQEETQYF. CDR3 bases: TGTGCCAGCAGCGTCACGGGACAGGAGGAGACCCAGTACTTC.

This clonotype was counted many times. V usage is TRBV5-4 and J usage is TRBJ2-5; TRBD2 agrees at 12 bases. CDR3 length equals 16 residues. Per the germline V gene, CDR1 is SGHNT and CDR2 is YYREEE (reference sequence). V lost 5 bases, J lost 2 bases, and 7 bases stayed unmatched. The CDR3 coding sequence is TGTGCCAGCAGTTCGCCTAGCGGGGGGGATCAAGAGACCCAGTACTTC. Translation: CASSSPSGGDQETQYF.

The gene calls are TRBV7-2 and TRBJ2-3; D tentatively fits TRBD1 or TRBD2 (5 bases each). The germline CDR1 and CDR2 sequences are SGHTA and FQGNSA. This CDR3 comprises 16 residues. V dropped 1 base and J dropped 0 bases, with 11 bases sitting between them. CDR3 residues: CASSLDPGASTDTQYF. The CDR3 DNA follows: TGTGCCAGCAGCTTAGACCCCGGGGCGAGCACAGATACGCAGTATTTT.

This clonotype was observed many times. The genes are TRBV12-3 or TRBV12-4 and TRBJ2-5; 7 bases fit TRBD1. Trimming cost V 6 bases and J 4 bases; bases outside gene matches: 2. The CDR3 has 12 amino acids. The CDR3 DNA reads TGTGCCAGCAGCCCAGGGGGAGAGACCCAGTACTTC. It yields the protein CASSPGGETQYF.

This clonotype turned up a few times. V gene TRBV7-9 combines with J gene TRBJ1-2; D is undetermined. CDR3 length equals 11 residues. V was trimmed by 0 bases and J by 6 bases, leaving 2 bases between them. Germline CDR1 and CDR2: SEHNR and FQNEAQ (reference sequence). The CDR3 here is CASSLADGYTF. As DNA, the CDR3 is TGTGCCAGCAGCTTAGCTGATGGCTACACCTTC.

Here the CDR3 DNA reads TGTGCCACCAGTGATTTGCATGGTGGCTATGGCTACACCTTC. This codes for CATSDLHGGYGYTF. The chain links TRBV24-1 to TRBJ1-2, with D unclear. CDR3 length: 14 amino acids. CDR1 KGHDR and CDR2 SFDVKD come from the germline V gene. V was clipped by 0 bases and J by 4 bases, with 8 bases between them.

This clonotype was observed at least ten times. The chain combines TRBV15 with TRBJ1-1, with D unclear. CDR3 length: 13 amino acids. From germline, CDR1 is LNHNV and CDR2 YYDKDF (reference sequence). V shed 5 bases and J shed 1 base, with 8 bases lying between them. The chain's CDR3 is CATSFEGNTEAFF. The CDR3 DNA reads TGTGCCACCAGCTTTGAGGGGAACACTGAAGCTTTCTTT.

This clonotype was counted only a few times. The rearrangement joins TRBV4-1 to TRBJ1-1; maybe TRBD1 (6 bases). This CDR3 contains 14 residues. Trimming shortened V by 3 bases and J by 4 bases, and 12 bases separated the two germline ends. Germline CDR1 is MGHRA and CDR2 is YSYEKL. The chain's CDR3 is CASSQYTGFTEAFF. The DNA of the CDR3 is TGCGCCAGCAGCCAGTACACAGGGTTCACTGAAGCTTTCTTT.

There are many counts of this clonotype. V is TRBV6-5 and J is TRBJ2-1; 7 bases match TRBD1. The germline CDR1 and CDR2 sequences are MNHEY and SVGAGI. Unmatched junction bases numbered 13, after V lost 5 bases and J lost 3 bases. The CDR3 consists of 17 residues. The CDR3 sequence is CASSRQGSKSGYNEQFF. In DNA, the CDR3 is TGTGCCAGCAGTCGACAGGGCTCAAAATCCGGCTACAATGAGCAGTTCTTC.

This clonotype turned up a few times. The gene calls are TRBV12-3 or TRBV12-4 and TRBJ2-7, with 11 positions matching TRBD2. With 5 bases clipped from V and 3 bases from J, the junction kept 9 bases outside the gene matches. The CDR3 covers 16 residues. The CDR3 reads CASSPSILAGDYEQYF. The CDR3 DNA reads TGTGCCAGCAGTCCCTCGATACTAGCGGGGGACTACGAGCAGTACTTC.

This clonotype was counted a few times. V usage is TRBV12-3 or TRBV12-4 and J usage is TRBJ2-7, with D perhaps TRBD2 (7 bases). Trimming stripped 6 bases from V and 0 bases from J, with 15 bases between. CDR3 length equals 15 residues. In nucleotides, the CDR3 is TGTGCCAGCAGCAACGACAGGACTAGCTCCTACGAGCAGTACTTC. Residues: CASSNDRTSSYEQYF.